Listed below are T cell receptor beta chains from one sample, sequenced in a study of blood T cell repertoires in COVID-19. The data were produced by immunoSEQ multiplex PCR, yet TCRdb's version contains in-frame clones alone and is incomplete. The sample carries around 200,000 clones, about nine tenths recorded once. Sequenced sample: PBMCs or T cells enriched from blood (not recorded which). These receptors were taken from a woman in her late teens or twenties who had recovered from COVID-19. Each CDR3 is given with its conserved first and last residue. The D gene is left open where the match is weak. Size values are once, few and many counts, or a class for expanded clones, and some rows have none.

D	V	J	size	CDR3	DNA
TRBD2	TRBV4-2	TRBJ2-1	-	CASSQDSTSGPYNEQFF	TGTGCCAGCAGCCAAGATTCGACTAGCGGGCCTTACAATGAGCAGTTCTTC
-	TRBV5-1	TRBJ2-5	-	CASSARGYMQETQYF	TGCGCCAGCAGCGCCAGGGGCTACATGCAAGAGACCCAGTACTTC
TRBD2	TRBV9	TRBJ2-1	-	CASSVDTSGTSYNEQFF	TGTGCCAGCAGCGTAGATACTAGCGGGACCTCCTACAATGAGCAGTTCTTC
-	TRBV29-1	TRBJ2-7	-	CSAGHRDLSGEQYF	TGCAGCGCCGGACACAGGGACCTGTCGGGCGAGCAGTACTTC
-	TRBV7-8	TRBJ2-1	-	CASSPSSGIGEQFF	TGTGCCAGCAGCCCCAGTAGCGGTATAGGAGAGCAGTTCTTC
-	TRBV15	TRBJ2-1	-	CATSTYLAGPDNEQFF	TGTGCCACCAGCACCTACCTCGCGGGACCCGACAATGAGCAGTTCTTC
-	TRBV27	TRBJ2-3	-	CASSLSLTDTQYF	TGTGCCAGCAGTTTATCCCTCACAGATACGCAGTATTTT
TRBD2	TRBV7-2	TRBJ2-1	-	CASSFGTSNGEQFF	TGTGCCAGCAGCTTCGGGACTAGCAACGGTGAGCAGTTCTTC
TRBD1	TRBV7-2	TRBJ1-1	-	CASSLAGQGGTEAFF	TGTGCCAGCAGCTTAGCGGGACAGGGAGGCACTGAAGCTTTCTTT
-	TRBV13	TRBJ2-1	-	CASSLNPVASRSYNEQFF	TGTGCCAGCAGCTTAAACCCCGTGGCTAGCAGGTCCTACAATGAGCAGTTCTTC
-	TRBV7-2	TRBJ2-7	-	CASSLGDFLLGYEQYF	TGTGCCAGCAGCCTGGGGGACTTCCTTTTGGGGTACGAGCAGTACTTC
TRBD1	TRBV2	TRBJ1-5	-	CASRGQGFEPQHF	TGTGCCAGCAGAGGACAGGGCTTCGAACCCCAGCATTTT
TRBD1	TRBV4-1	TRBJ2-2	once	CASSLWDRDTGELFF	TGCGCCAGCAGCCTATGGGACAGGGATACCGGGGAGCTGTTTTTT
TRBD1	TRBV6-2/TRBV6-3	TRBJ1-2	-	CASSTTGGGGYTF	TGTGCCAGCAGTACGACAGGGGGCGGCGGCTACACCTTC
TRBD1	TRBV28	TRBJ2-7	-	CASKTGGWSEQYF	TGTGCCAGTAAGACAGGGGGCTGGAGCGAGCAGTACTTC
-	TRBV18	TRBJ2-7	-	CASSPTAPVDEQYF	TGTGCCAGCTCACCAACAGCTCCGGTCGACGAGCAGTACTTC
-	TRBV3-1/TRBV3-2	TRBJ2-3	-	CASSRMGLSTDTQYF	TGTGCCAGCAGCCGGATGGGACTCAGCACAGATACGCAGTATTTT
-	TRBV2	TRBJ1-5	-	CASSEEQGINQPQHF	TGTGCCAGCAGTGAGGAGCAGGGGATTAATCAGCCCCAGCATTTT
TRBD1	TRBV29-1	TRBJ1-3	-	CSAAPPGGSGNTIYF	TGCAGCGCCGCCCCTCCAGGGGGCTCTGGAAACACCATATATTTT
-	TRBV30	TRBJ1-4	-	CAWSVSGNEKLFF	TGTGCCTGGAGTGTAAGCGGGAATGAAAAACTGTTTTTT
-	TRBV6-2/TRBV6-3	TRBJ2-7	few	CASSPTGEQYF	TGTGCCAGCAGCCCTACAGGAGAGCAGTACTTC
-	TRBV27	TRBJ2-7	-	CASSLTGNLYEQYF	TGTGCCAGCAGCCTCACAGGGAACCTCTACGAGCAGTACTTC
TRBD2	TRBV28	TRBJ2-5	-	CASSLRRLAGGETQYF	TGTGCCAGCAGTTTACGAAGACTAGCGGGAGGTGAGACCCAGTACTTC
TRBD1	TRBV13	TRBJ1-2	few	CASSVRTGIYGYTF	TGTGCCAGCAGCGTCCGGACAGGCATCTATGGCTACACCTTC
TRBD1	TRBV5-1	TRBJ1-1	-	CASRSGWTGASTSTEAFF	TGCGCCAGCAGGTCGGGGTGGACAGGGGCCTCTACTAGCACTGAAGCTTTCTTT
-	TRBV6-1	TRBJ1-2	-	CASSEVPSSGYTF	TGTGCCAGCAGTGAAGTGCCCAGTAGCGGCTACACCTTC
TRBD1	TRBV9	TRBJ1-2	-	CASSVADQMDRDQNYGYTF	TGTGCCAGCAGCGTAGCCGACCAAATGGACAGGGACCAAAACTATGGCTACACCTTC
TRBD2	TRBV14	TRBJ2-1	-	CASSQRTSGVNNEQFF	TGTGCCAGCAGCCAAAGGACTAGCGGAGTCAACAATGAGCAGTTCTTC
TRBD2	TRBV4-1	TRBJ2-7	-	CASSHYSGSEGGEQYF	TGCGCCAGCAGCCACTATAGCGGGAGCGAGGGTGGCGAGCAGTACTTC
TRBD1	TRBV5-1	TRBJ2-5	-	CASSPGQRETQYF	TGCGCCAGCAGCCCGGGACAGAGAGAGACCCAGTACTTC
-	TRBV11-2	TRBJ2-5	-	CASSSLGWETETQYF	TGTGCCAGCAGCTCCTTGGGGTGGGAGACGGAGACCCAGTACTTC
-	TRBV4-3	TRBJ1-2	few	CASSQDSRLGGNKSGYTF	TGCGCCAGCAGCCAAGATTCTCGGCTCGGAGGGAATAAGAGTGGCTACACCTTC
-	TRBV20-1	TRBJ2-5	-	CSANQPGTQYF	TGCAGTGCCAACCAGCCGGGGACCCAGTACTTC
TRBD2	TRBV5-4	TRBJ2-1	-	CASSLFGTSSGEQFF	TGTGCCAGCAGCTTGTTTGGGACTAGTAGCGGTGAGCAGTTCTTC